The rows below give T cell receptor beta chains drawn from one sample of a study of chemoradiotherapy in HPV16-positive cancers. Sequencing was performed with immunoSEQ multiplex PCR; in TCRdb, only in-frame clones are kept and a portion is missing. The sample has approximately 1,500 clones; approximately 84% are singletons. The sequencing used tumor tissue, collected from a patient who underwent chemoradiotherapy. These receptors all stem from a human donor with HPV-associated anogenital cancer. Both conserved end residues are part of each CDR3. D genes are given only for firm matches. A row's size may be missing; if present it is once, few, many or a size class.

j_call clone_size d_call v_call cdr3_nt cdr3_aa
TRBJ2-3 few TRBD2 TRBV19 TGTGCCAGTAGTTCAATATCCCAGACTAGCATATCCACAGATACGCAGTATTTT CASSSISQTSISTDTQYF
TRBJ2-3 NA TRBD2 TRBV6-5 TGTGCCAGCAGTTTGGCGGGGGGGCCGGGCACAGATACGCAGTATTTT CASSLAGGPGTDTQYF
TRBJ1-2 few NA TRBV28 TGTGCCAGTGGGAGAGAGGGAGGCTACACCTTC CASGREGGYTF
TRBJ1-6 few TRBD1 TRBV5-1 TGCGCCAGCAGCCAAAGGACAGGGGTGAGTTCACCCCTCCACTTT CASSQRTGVSSPLHF
TRBJ1-1 NA TRBD1 TRBV11-2 TGTGCCAGCAGCTACCTCAGGGGGACTGAAGCTTTCTTT CASSYLRGTEAFF
TRBJ1-1 NA NA TRBV4-1 TGCGCCAGCAGCCAAGAGCTCACCCTCACTGAAGCTTTCTTT CASSQELTLTEAFF
TRBJ2-5 NA NA TRBV5-1 TGCGCCAGCAGCTTGGTAGTGGGGGGCGCAAAGACCCAGTACTTC CASSLVVGGAKTQYF
TRBJ2-1 NA TRBD2 TRBV11-3 TGTGCCAGCAGCTTCGGGACTAGCAATGAGCAGTTCTTC CASSFGTSNEQFF
TRBJ1-4 NA NA TRBV28 TGTGCCAGCTCGACCGTAAACAGGGCCAGAAATGAAAAACTGTTTTTT CASSTVNRARNEKLFF
TRBJ1-2 NA TRBD1 TRBV28 TGTGCCAGCAGACGACAGGGAGCTAACTATGGCTACACCTTC CASRRQGANYGYTF
TRBJ2-5 NA NA TRBV4-1 TGCGCCAGCAGCCAAAAGGGGCCGGGGGAGACCCAGTACTTC CASSQKGPGETQYF
TRBJ1-1 NA TRBD1 TRBV5-5 TGTGCCAGCAGCTGGGGACAGGGGGCGACTGAAGCTTTCTTT CASSWGQGATEAFF
TRBJ1-3 NA NA TRBV2 TGTGCCAGCAGTGAAAACAGGGCGAGTGGAAACACCATATATTTT CASSENRASGNTIYF
TRBJ1-4 NA NA TRBV14 TGTGCCAGCAGCCAAAACAGGGCGTTGAAGGAAAAACTGTTTTTT CASSQNRALKEKLFF
TRBJ1-1 NA TRBD1 TRBV7-9 TGTGCCAGCAGCCCTAGTACAGGGGGAGGTAGTGGAGCTTTCTTT CASSPSTGGGSGAFF
TRBJ2-5 once NA TRBV5-4 TGTGCCAGCAGCCCTGGTGAGACCCAGTACTTC CASSPGETQYF
TRBJ1-2 few TRBD1 TRBV5-1 TGCGCCAGCAGAGGGACAGGGGGCGACTATGGCTACACCTTC CASRGTGGDYGYTF